This T cell receptor beta chain comes out of a study of CD8 T cells in Susac syndrome. Study conclusions and caveats: An acknowledgment was made by the study that its TCR sequencing and HLA analysis involved relatively few individuals.

A remark on this clonotype: Its antigen is unknown.

With random hexamers, roughly 0.45 to 1 ug RNA was reverse transcribed. Amplification of TCR beta CDR3 was carried out by immunoSEQ multiplex PCR, which covered 54 Vbeta and 13 Jbeta segments. TCRdb reanalysed the immunoSEQ multiplex PCR reads using MiXCR and keeps one entry per CDR3 protein. There are fewer than 350,000 distinct CDR3 sequences in the sample; approximately 85% occur only once, and approximately 0.2% lies in the top ten. Germline CDR1 reads DFQATT; CDR2 reads SNEGSKA (reference sequence). V was pared by 0 bases and J by 2 bases, with 10 bases between. The CDR3 runs 14 residues. Isolation of CD8+ and CD4+ T cells was performed negatively, whereas enrichment of TEMRA cells was done by FACS.

Sequencing was done on a sample of CD8+ T cells from PBMCs. The V and J genes are TRBV20-1 and TRBJ1-2; D not certain. This sequence was found in a human donor with multiple sclerosis. CDR3 region: CSARDRAANYGYTF. As DNA, the CDR3 is TGCAGTGCTAGAGATCGGGCGGCCAACTATGGCTACACCTTC.